The entry below describes one T cell receptor (beta chain). The CDR3 totals 13 residues. The junction had 5 bases not matched to a gene; V was cut back by 5 bases and J by 8 bases. Per the germline V gene, CDR1 is SGHVS and CDR2 is FQNEAQ. This specimen comes from a study of blood T cell repertoires in COVID-19. Study-wide context: Samples taken during acute and convalescent COVID-19 were collected in the United States, Italy and Spain. Sources were T cells, B-cell-depleted T cells, or PBMCs; the material itself was cDNA or gDNA.

Authors' analysis steps: Nucleated cell counts were estimated from reference gene primer amplification. Clones were read by immunoSEQ multiplex PCR, and TCRdb kept only the in-frame ones, dropping some. That table gives V, J and clone size, and the DNA gave D and trimming. The sample records around 200,000 clones, 85% to 90% being singletons. The chain employs TRBV7-8 and TRBJ1-2, with 10 positions matching TRBD1. Sequencing input: peripheral blood. This clonotype originated in a man aged 18 to 29 with active or convalescent COVID-19. The CDR3 bases are TGTGCCAGCAGCCTCGGGACAGGGGACGGCTACACCTTC. The encoded protein is CASSLGTGDGYTF.